A selection of T cell receptor beta chains follows, all from one sample in a study of T cell clonotyping in hematopoietic cell transplantation. Assay used: immunoSEQ multiplex PCR; TCRdb lists only in-frame clones, some missing. The table has approximately 44,000 clones, about four fifths seen once; the top ten hold approximately 5.4%. Sequences were derived from peripheral blood mononuclear cells, sampled before stem cell transplant. Every receptor here comes from a man aged 55 to 70 with myelodysplastic syndrome. Some clones in this sample may be carry-over from other donors' samples. CDR3s include the opening cysteine and the closing phenylalanine or tryptophan. D genes are given only for firm matches. Expanded clones are given a class, and other clones once, few, many or no size at all.

D gene	V gene	J gene	clone size	CDR3 protein	CDR3 DNA
-	TRBV11-3	TRBJ1-1	once	CASREQGGTEAFF	TGTGCCAGCAGGGAACAGGGTGGCACTGAAGCTTTCTTT
TRBD1	TRBV7-8	TRBJ2-7	-	CASSSGTGGGQYF	TGTGCCAGCAGCTCCGGGACAGGGGGAGGGCAGTACTTC
-	TRBV11-3	TRBJ2-7	-	CASSSGRGFSYEQYF	TGTGCCAGCAGCTCGGGACGGGGCTTCTCGTACGAGCAGTACTTC
-	TRBV11-2	TRBJ2-3	-	CASSLTYTDTQYF	TGTGCCAGCAGCCTCACCTACACAGATACGCAGTATTTT
TRBD1	TRBV5-1	TRBJ2-7	-	CASSLTPGQVPYEQYF	TGCGCCAGCAGCTTGACTCCGGGACAGGTCCCCTACGAGCAGTACTTC
-	TRBV7-2	TRBJ2-1	-	CASSLVGTGGSSYNEQFF	TGTGCCAGCAGCTTAGTGGGGACTGGGGGGAGCTCCTACAATGAGCAGTTCTTC
TRBD2	TRBV15	TRBJ2-5	once	CATSRGLKLAGQETQYF	TGTGCCACCAGCAGAGGTTTAAAACTAGCGGGGCAAGAGACCCAGTACTTC
TRBD2	TRBV29-1	TRBJ2-1	-	CSAPASGGALDEQFF	TGCAGCGCCCCAGCAAGCGGGGGGGCGTTAGATGAGCAGTTCTTC
-	TRBV7-3	TRBJ2-3	-	CASSLRGGGTDTQYF	TGTGCCAGCAGCTTGAGGGGGGGCGGCACAGATACGCAGTATTTT
-	TRBV28	TRBJ1-1	-	CASSLSEGGRNEAFF	TGTGCCAGCAGTTTGTCAGAGGGTGGCAGGAATGAAGCTTTCTTT
-	TRBV11-2	TRBJ1-5	-	CASSLVTGQPQHF	TGTGCCAGCAGCTTAGTAACAGGGCAGCCCCAGCATTTT
-	TRBV6-6	TRBJ2-7	once	CASSYSGGGEQYF	TGTGCCAGCAGTTACTCAGGGGGAGGCGAGCAGTACTTC
TRBD2	TRBV7-3	TRBJ2-3	-	CASSSLAGADTQYF	TGTGCCAGCAGCTCTCTAGCGGGGGCAGATACGCAGTATTTT
-	TRBV4-3	TRBJ1-6	-	CASSQDRVSSYNSPLHF	TGCGCCAGCAGCCAAGATAGGGTGAGCTCCTATAATTCACCCCTCCACTTT
TRBD2	TRBV5-1	TRBJ2-1	-	CASSFAWGKRGGNNEQFF	TGCGCCAGCAGCTTTGCCTGGGGGAAGCGGGGGGGAAACAATGAGCAGTTCTTC
TRBD1	TRBV28	TRBJ1-5	-	CASKPGQRFNQPQHF	TGTGCCAGCAAGCCGGGACAGAGGTTCAATCAGCCCCAGCATTTT
-	TRBV11-2	TRBJ1-1	-	CASSYMTANTEAFF	TGTGCCAGCAGCTATATGACGGCAAACACTGAAGCTTTCTTT
TRBD1	TRBV5-1	TRBJ1-2	-	CASSLGGQGNGYTF	TGCGCCAGCAGCTTAGGGGGACAGGGAAACGGCTACACCTTC
-	TRBV29-1	TRBJ2-7	-	CSVVMARGLTYEQYF	TGCAGCGTTGTTATGGCGCGGGGGCTAACCTACGAGCAGTACTTC
-	TRBV5-6	TRBJ1-3	-	CASSLSGGFSGNTIYF	TGTGCCAGCAGCTTGAGTGGGGGTTTCTCTGGAAACACCATATATTTT
-	TRBV7-8	TRBJ1-6	-	CASSLAHPRGWSPLHF	TGTGCCAGCAGCTTAGCGCACCCCCGCGGGTGGTCACCCCTCCACTTT
TRBD2	TRBV9	TRBJ2-7	-	CASSVTWGGGYEQYF	TGTGCCAGCAGCGTCACTTGGGGGGGAGGCTACGAGCAGTACTTC
TRBD1	TRBV7-2	TRBJ2-1	-	CASSLTGAYNEQFF	TGTGCCAGCAGCTTAACAGGGGCCTACAATGAGCAGTTCTTC
-	TRBV19	TRBJ2-2	once	CASSIDHSGELFF	TGTGCCAGTAGTATCGACCACTCCGGGGAGCTGTTTTTT
TRBD2	TRBV27	TRBJ2-3	-	CASSRTGGGIAADTQYF	TGTGCCAGCAGCCGGACCGGGGGGGGGATAGCAGCAGATACGCAGTATTTT
-	TRBV7-2	TRBJ2-5	-	CASSWGGGGPETQYF	TGTGCCAGCAGCTGGGGGGGCGGGGGTCCGGAGACCCAGTACTTC
-	TRBV15	TRBJ1-1	few	CATSRDWTEAFF	TGTGCCACCAGCAGAGATTGGACTGAAGCTTTCTTT
-	TRBV5-8	TRBJ2-7	-	CASSLRGNPYEQYF	TGTGCCAGCAGCTTGAGGGGGAATCCATACGAGCAGTACTTC
TRBD1	TRBV19	TRBJ1-1	-	CASRQKGQGNTEAFF	TGTGCCAGTAGACAAAAGGGACAGGGGAACACTGAAGCTTTCTTT
-	TRBV28	TRBJ1-2	-	CASSFSPLKGYTF	TGTGCCAGCAGTTTTAGCCCTCTGAAGGGCTACACCTTC
-	TRBV10-3	TRBJ2-1	-	CAISTSSSNEQFF	TGTGCCATCTCGACTAGTTCGTCCAATGAGCAGTTCTTC
-	TRBV5-1	TRBJ1-4	-	CASSLGGLDEKLFF	TGCGCCAGCAGCTTGGGGGGGCTGGATGAAAAACTGTTTTTT
TRBD1	TRBV4-3	TRBJ2-7	-	CASSQVAGQGYEQYF	TGCGCCAGCAGCCAAGTGGCGGGACAGGGATACGAGCAGTACTTC
-	TRBV28	TRBJ2-1	few	CASSPGPGGVDYNEQFF	TGTGCCAGCAGTCCCGGACCCGGAGGGGTAGACTACAATGAGCAGTTCTTC
-	TRBV11-2	TRBJ2-7	-	CASSSRSYEQYF	TGTGCCAGCAGCTCCCGGTCGTACGAGCAGTACTTC
-	TRBV18	TRBJ2-2	-	CASGGLLGGGELFF	TGTGCCAGCGGCGGACTTCTTGGGGGCGGGGAGCTGTTTTTT
-	TRBV28	TRBJ1-2	-	CATYRGGSTF	TGTGCCACCTATAGAGGGGGATCCACCTTC
-	TRBV7-2	TRBJ1-1	-	CASNPPARENTEAFF	TGTGCCAGCAACCCCCCGGCCAGGGAGAACACTGAAGCTTTCTTT
-	TRBV2	TRBJ2-7	once	CASSLYSYEQYF	TGTGCCAGCAGTCTTTATTCCTACGAGCAGTACTTC
-	TRBV5-8	TRBJ2-3	-	CASSLGMGNTDTQYF	TGTGCCAGCAGCTTGGGGATGGGTAACACAGATACGCAGTATTTT
-	TRBV30	TRBJ1-6	few	CAWSRVGIRSPLHF	TGTGCCTGGAGTCGGGTAGGGATACGCTCACCCCTCCACTTT
TRBD2	TRBV5-5	TRBJ2-7	-	CASSSENLAGGSYEQYF	TGTGCCAGCAGCTCCGAAAACCTAGCGGGGGGCTCCTACGAGCAGTACTTC